These 7 T cell receptor beta chains came from one sample sequenced in a study of blood T cell repertoires in COVID-19. The method was immunoSEQ multiplex PCR; TCRdb's version includes in-frame clones alone and lacks a portion of them. Here the sample spans hundreds of thousands of clones, more than 90% being singletons. Sequences were obtained from PBMCs or T cells enriched from blood (not recorded which). These receptor sequences come from a man aged 55 to 69 who had recovered from COVID-19.

This chain connects TRBV25-1 to TRBJ2-3; TRBD1 matches at 11 bases. The germline V gene has CDR1 MGHDK and CDR2 SYGVNS. V shed 8 bases and J 5 bases; nucleotides not matched to a gene: 3. The CDR3 contains 13 residues. CDR3 sequence reads: CASGQGAGDTQYF. The CDR3 DNA reads as TGTGCCAGCGGACAGGGGGCTGGAGATACGCAGTATTTT.

This chain connects TRBV14 to TRBJ2-5; D ambiguous. This CDR3 comprises 13 residues. Trimming shortened V by 5 bases and J by 4 bases, and 11 bases separated the two germline ends. Germline V gives CDR1 SGHDN, CDR2 FVKESK. CDR3 DNA sequence: TGTGCCAGCAGCTCCCAGGTTCGAGAGACCCAGTACTTC. This gives the protein CASSSQVRETQYF. Based on the CDR3 plus reference TRBV14 and TRBJ2-5, the full variable domain is EAGVTQFPSHSVIEKGQTVTLRCDPISGHDNLYWYRRVMGKEIKFLLHFVKESKQDESGMPNNRFLAERTGGTYSTLKVQPAELEDSGVYFCASSSQVRETQYFGPGTRLLVL.

This clone appeared once. V and J are TRBV5-8 and TRBJ2-3, with 12 nucleotides matching TRBD2. The CDR3 has 16 residues. Germline loops: CDR1 SGHTS, CDR2 YDEGEE. V lost 0 bases and J lost 5; bases outside the gene matches: 4. The CDR3 sequence is CASSLGTSGIGDTQYF. In nucleotides, the CDR3 is TGTGCCAGCAGCTTGGGGACTAGCGGGATCGGAGATACGCAGTATTTT.

The rearrangement joins TRBV7-6 to TRBJ2-7; D possibly corresponds to TRBD2 (5 bases). V lost 5 bases and J 6 bases, leaving 17 bases between the germline ends. The CDR3 covers 14 residues. Germline CDR1 reads SGHVS; CDR2 reads FNYEAQ. The CDR3 nucleotides are TGTGCCAGCAGCCCTAAGGACTTTATCGGCGAGCAGTACTTC. As protein: CASSPKDFIGEQYF.

The chain has TRBV4-3 and TRBJ1-4, with D maybe TRBD1 (5 bases). The CDR3 has 15 residues. The V and J ends lost 0 bases and 7 bases respectively, with 12 bases between them. Germline CDR1 is LGHNA and CDR2 is YSLEER. In DNA form, the CDR3 reads TGCGCCAGCAGCCAAGATTGGCAGGGTGGTGAAAAACTGTTTTTT. Encoded protein: CASSQDWQGGEKLFF.

This clone occurred a few times. This sequence joins TRBV7-2 and TRBJ2-1, with 11 bases that match TRBD2. The CDR3 loop spans 15 amino acids. V lost 1 base to trimming and J lost 10 bases; unmatched junction nucleotides: 6. Germline CDR1 and CDR2: SGHTA and FQGNSA. Here the CDR3 DNA reads TGTGCCAGCAGCTTAGTTAGCGGGGGGGCCAGCGAGCAGTTCTTC. This translates into CASSLVSGGASEQFF.

This clone was observed once. The J gene is TRBJ1-3, the V gene TRBV18; D gene ambiguous. Germline values: CDR1 KGHSH, CDR2 LQKENI. V dropped 1 base and J dropped 8 bases, with 6 bases sitting between them. The CDR3 consists of 12 residues. DNA for the CDR3: TGTGCCAGCTCACCACAATCGGACACCATATATTTT. It translates to CASSPQSDTIYF.